This T cell receptor beta chain was captured by sequencing in a study of T-cell reconstitution after alpha-beta-depleted transplantation in children. The table lists this clonotype with a few counts. Using unique molecular identifiers, the investigators prepared the TCRbeta library. TCRdb re-analysed the PCR reads in MiXCR, keeping a single row per CDR3 protein. The sample consists of around 400,000 distinct CDR3 sequences, about a tenth of them appearing once. Germline-derived CDR1 and CDR2 are DFQATT and SNEGSKA (reference sequence). Trimming stripped 6 bases from V and 0 bases from J, with 8 bases between. The CDR3 has 13 amino acids.

The sequencing used PBMCs from the stem cell graft donor, collected from the stem cell graft. The gene calls are TRBV20-1 and TRBJ1-4, with unresolved D. The clonotype was recovered from a human donor who donated a stem cell graft to a child with acute myeloid leukemia. The CDR3 region is CSARWATNEKLFF. The CDR3 nucleotides are TGCAGTGCGAGATGGGCAACTAATGAAAAACTGTTTTTT.